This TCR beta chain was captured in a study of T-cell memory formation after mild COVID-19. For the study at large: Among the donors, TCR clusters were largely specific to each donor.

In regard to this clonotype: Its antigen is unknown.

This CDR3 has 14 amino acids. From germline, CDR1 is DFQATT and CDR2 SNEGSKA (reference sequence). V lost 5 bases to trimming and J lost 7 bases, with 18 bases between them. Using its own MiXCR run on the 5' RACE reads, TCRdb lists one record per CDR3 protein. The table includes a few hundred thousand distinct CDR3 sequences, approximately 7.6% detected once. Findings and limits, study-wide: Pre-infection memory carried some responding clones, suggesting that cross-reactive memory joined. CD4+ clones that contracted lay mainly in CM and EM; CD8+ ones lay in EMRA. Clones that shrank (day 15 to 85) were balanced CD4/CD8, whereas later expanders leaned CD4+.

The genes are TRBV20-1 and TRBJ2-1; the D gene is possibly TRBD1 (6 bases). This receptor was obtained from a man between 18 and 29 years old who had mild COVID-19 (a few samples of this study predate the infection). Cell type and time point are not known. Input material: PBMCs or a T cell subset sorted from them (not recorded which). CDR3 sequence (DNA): TGCAGTGCTGAGGGTGGGGCAGGGGCGAATGAGCAGTTCTTC. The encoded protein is CSAEGGAGANEQFF.